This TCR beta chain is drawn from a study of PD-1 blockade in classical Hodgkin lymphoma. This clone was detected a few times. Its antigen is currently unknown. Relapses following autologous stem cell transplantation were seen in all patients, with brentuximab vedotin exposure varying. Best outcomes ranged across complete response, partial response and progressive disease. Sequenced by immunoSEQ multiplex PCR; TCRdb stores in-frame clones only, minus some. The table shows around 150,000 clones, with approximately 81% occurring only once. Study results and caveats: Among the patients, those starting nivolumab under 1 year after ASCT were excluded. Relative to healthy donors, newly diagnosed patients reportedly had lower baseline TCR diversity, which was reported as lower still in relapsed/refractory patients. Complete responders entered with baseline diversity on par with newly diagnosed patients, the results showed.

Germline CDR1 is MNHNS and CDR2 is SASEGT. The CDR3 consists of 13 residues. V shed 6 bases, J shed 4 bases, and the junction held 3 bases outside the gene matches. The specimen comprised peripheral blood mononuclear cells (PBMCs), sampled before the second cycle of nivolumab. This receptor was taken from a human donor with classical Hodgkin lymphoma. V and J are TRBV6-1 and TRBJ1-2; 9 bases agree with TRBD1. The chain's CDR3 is CASRDRGFYGYTF. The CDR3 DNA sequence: TGTGCCAGCAGAGACAGGGGGTTCTATGGCTACACCTTC.